The clone carrying this T cell receptor (beta chain) was counted at least ten times. These data originate in a study of regulatory T cells in long-lasting Graves disease. At the level of the study: It was over 5 years of antithyroid drugs, with positive TSH receptor antibodies, that meant persistent Graves' disease.

The V end was cut by 7 bases, the J end by 1 base, with 11 bases between. This CDR3 has 13 residues. The germline CDR1 and CDR2 sequences are MDHEN and SYDVKM. Arm-PCR with iRepertoire HTBI primers amplified the CDR3 regions for these TCR beta libraries. TCRdb reprocessed the multiplex PCR reads via MiXCR and lists one record per CDR3 protein. The sample holds roughly 400,000 distinct CDR3 sequences; around a fifth are singletons and the top ten take 14%. As for time point: persistent/refractory GD, antithyroid drugs over 5 years with positive TRAb. PBMCs provided the RNA from which the TCR library was made.

The V call is TRBV28, the J call TRBJ2-7; no definite D call. The sample here was peripheral blood mononuclear cells (PBMCs), taken when the disease was refractory, from a patient treated with antithyroid drugs. This TCR was recovered from a female donor with Graves disease. CDR3 sequence reads: CASTSWRSYEQYF. As DNA, the CDR3 is TGTGCCAGCACTAGTTGGCGGTCCTACGAGCAGTACTTC.